This is a list of T cell receptor beta chains from one sample in a study of T cells in Graves' hyperthyroidism and ophthalmopathy. One entry per CDR3 protein, called by TCRdb with MiXCR from the multiplex PCR reads. The sample includes 600,000 to 700,000 distinct CDR3 sequences, over 40% of them seen just once. Sequencing was performed on peripheral blood or thyroid tissue (not recorded which). Every receptor here comes from an adult man with Graves' disease, either hyperthyroidism or ophthalmopathy (not recorded which). CDR3s leave out the opening cysteine and the closing phenylalanine or tryptophan.

V,CDR3
TRBV15,ATSRAGPAGNTIY
TRBV24-1,ASSLITPGDVSNQPQH
TRBV2,ASSSRSRHQPQH
TRBV11-2,ASRQSGGTAYEQY
TRBV7-3,ASSLGGSLAF
TRBV7-9,ASSPESGEAF
TRBV19,ASSPRTGMVQPQH
TRBV20-1,SAGGTGVPPLH
TRBV7-9,ASSEDRITYEQY
TRBV12-3/TRBV12-4,ASSQGRTGDNEQY
TRBV25-1,ASVDSDRAGGYGYT
TRBV24-1,ASSSTGRSGHT
TRBV20-1,SARSTGGPNSPLH
TRBV20-1,SAGQGFSNQPQH
TRBV24-1,ATSRTGLDQPQH
TRBV15,ATSRAEGARSQPQY
TRBV2,ARADRLLAEAF
TRBV19,ASSAREGQGSEKLF
TRBV24-1,ATSDRGGVYGYT
TRBV7-2,ASTDLSNSPLH
TRBV7-3,ASSPGPGDSPLH
TRBV7-8,ASSPLAEGTGANVLT
TRBV4-1,ASSHGGDTINYGYT
TRBV29-1,SVEDRRTSGITGELF
TRBV29-1,SVVRTGGVEKLF
TRBV2,ASTEQSEAF
TRBV20-1,SARERTEAF
TRBV7-2,AWTVAAMNTEAF
TRBV2,ASSARQGRDEKLF
TRBV2,ASSVTQGVSEAF
TRBV2,ASSFFGTRQPQH
TRBV7-9,ASSFGTNYGYT
TRBV5-1,ASSLLIGYEQY
TRBV20-1,SARVGGRETQY
TRBV5-1,ASSWGTLYNSPLH
TRBV12-3/TRBV12-4,ASSHGQPEQY
TRBV7-8,ASSLALRSYEQY
TRBV7-9,ASSTWTATNEKLF
TRBV2,ASSVPSTGEFYGYT
TRBV19,ASSISEGVSYEQY
TRBV7-9,ASSFRDRGDSEKLF
TRBV28,ASSRPGTAQGGYT
TRBV2,ASSLSGQSTEAF
TRBV7-9,ASSRTLGQKETQY
TRBV29-1,SVGDRGEEKLF
TRBV9,ASSVGSSRAF
TRBV24-1,ASTSANSNYGYT
TRBV24-1,ATRTADSPLH
TRBV5-4,ASVTAAETQY
TRBV7-2,ASSLAAAPSGANVLT
TRBV7-9,ASSQDRGRPGYT
TRBV7-8,ASSQEGTYYTEAF
TRBV7-9,ASSQGSGSMNTEAF
TRBV10-2,ASGRSSGANVLT
TRBV29-1,SVEQVGSGNTIY